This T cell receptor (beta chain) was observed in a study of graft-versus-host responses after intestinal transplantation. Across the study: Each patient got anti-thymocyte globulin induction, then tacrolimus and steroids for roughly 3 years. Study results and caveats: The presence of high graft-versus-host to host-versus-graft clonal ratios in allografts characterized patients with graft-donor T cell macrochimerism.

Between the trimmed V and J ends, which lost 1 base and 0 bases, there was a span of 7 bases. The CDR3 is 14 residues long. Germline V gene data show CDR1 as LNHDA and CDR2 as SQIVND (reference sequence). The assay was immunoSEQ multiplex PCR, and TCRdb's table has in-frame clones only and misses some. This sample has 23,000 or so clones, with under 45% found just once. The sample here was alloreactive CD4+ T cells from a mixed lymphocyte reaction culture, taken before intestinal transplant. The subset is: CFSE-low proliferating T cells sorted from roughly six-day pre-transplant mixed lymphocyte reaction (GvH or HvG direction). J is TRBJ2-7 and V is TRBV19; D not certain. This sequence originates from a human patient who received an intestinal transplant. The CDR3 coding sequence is TGTGCCAGTAGTATAGGTACTACCTCCTACGAGCAGTACTTC. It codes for CASSIGTTSYEQYF.